This T cell receptor (beta chain) was captured by sequencing in a study of T cell repertoires in cytomegalovirus infection. Study-wide background: Shared public TCR beta signatures pointed to both CMV infection and a matching HLA type.

Study observations and caveats: HLA-C-restricted CMV clonotypes gave the most frequent clonotype in two of eight donors.

This clonotype came up many times. Its antigen remains unknown. Each CDR3 protein is one row after TCRdb ran MiXCR on the reads. The profile shows about half a million distinct CDR3 sequences, around 35% of them singletons. The sequences come from cultured PBMCs, collected from culture after CMV antigen stimulation. The TCR sequence derives from a human donor in good health (CMV status not recorded). Some clones in this sample may be carry-over from other donors' samples.

In nucleotides, the CDR3 is TGTGCCAGCAGCCAGTCAGGGGGTTGGGTCACTGAAGCTTTCTTT. Translated, it gives CASSQSGGWVTEAFF. The chain employs TRBV7-8 and TRBJ1-1; 7 bases fit TRBD1. Trimming at V came to 5 bases and at J to 4 bases, leaving 10 bases not matched to a gene. Per germline, CDR1 SGHVS and CDR2 FQNEAQ. This CDR3 spans 15 amino acids.